The sequence of this T cell receptor (beta chain) was determined in a study of blood T cell repertoires in COVID-19. The overall study: Samples came from the United States, Italy and Spain, spanning acute and convalescent COVID-19. From T cells, B-cell-depleted T cells, or PBMCs came the material, which was cDNA or gDNA.

In the study's own analysis: Scientists estimated how many nucleated cells there were by amplifying reference gene primers. Clones were sequenced by immunoSEQ multiplex PCR, and TCRdb holds only the in-frame ones, with some missing. V, J and clone size reflect that table, while D and trimming were determined from the DNA. Of about 74,000 clones in the sample, more than 75% are singletons; the top ten hold 25% to 35%. Germline-derived CDR1 and CDR2 are ENHRY and SYGVKD. This CDR3 contains 14 residues. The V segment lost 4 bases and the J segment 6 bases; nucleotides outside the gene matches: 4. This TCR was sampled from a woman older than 75 with active or convalescent COVID-19. What was sequenced was peripheral blood. This chain joins TRBV10-3 and TRBJ2-3; TRBD2 agrees at 10 bases. In nucleotides, the CDR3 is TGTGCCATCAGTGCCAAGCGGGGGGGTGATACGCAGTATTTT. This encodes CAISAKRGGDTQYF.